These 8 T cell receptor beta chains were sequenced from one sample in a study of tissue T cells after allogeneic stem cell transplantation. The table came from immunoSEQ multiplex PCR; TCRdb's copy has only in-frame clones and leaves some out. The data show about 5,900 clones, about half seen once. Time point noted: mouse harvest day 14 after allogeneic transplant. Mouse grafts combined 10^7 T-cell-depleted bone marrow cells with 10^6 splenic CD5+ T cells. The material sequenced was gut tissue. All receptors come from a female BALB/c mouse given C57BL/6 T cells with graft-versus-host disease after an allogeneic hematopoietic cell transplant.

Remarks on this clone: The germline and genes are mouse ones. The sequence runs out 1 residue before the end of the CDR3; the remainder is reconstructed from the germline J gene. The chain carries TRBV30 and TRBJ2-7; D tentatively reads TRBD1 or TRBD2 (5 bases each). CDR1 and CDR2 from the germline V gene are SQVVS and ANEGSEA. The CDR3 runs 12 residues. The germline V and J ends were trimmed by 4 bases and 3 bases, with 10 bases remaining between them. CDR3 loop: CSSTGDGYEQYF. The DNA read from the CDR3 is TGTAGTTCTACGGGGGATGGCTATGAACAGTAC.

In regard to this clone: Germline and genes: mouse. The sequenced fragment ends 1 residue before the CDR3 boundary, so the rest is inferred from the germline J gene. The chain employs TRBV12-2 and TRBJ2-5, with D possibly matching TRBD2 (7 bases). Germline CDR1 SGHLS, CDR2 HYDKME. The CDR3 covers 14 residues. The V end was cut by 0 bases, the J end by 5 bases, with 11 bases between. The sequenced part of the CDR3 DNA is TGTGCCAGCTCTCTCAGGGGGGGAAGAGACACCCAGTAC. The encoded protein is CASSLRGGRDTQY. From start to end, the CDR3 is CASSLRGGRDTQYF.

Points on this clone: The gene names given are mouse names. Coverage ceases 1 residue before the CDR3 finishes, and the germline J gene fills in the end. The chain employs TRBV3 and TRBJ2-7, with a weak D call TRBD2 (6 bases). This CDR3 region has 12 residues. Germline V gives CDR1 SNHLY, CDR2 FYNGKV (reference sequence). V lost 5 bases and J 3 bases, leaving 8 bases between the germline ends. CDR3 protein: CASSLLGYEQYF. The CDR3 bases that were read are TGTGCCAGCAGCCTACTGGGCTATGAACAGTAC.

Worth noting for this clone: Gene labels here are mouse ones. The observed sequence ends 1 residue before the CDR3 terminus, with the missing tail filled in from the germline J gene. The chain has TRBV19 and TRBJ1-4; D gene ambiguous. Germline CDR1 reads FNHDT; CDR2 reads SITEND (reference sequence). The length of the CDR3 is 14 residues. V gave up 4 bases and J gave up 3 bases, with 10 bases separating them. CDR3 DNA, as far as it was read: TGTGCCAGCAGTCCGACAAGGACCAACGAAAGATTATTT. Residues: CASSPTRTNERLF. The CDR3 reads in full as CASSPTRTNERLFF.

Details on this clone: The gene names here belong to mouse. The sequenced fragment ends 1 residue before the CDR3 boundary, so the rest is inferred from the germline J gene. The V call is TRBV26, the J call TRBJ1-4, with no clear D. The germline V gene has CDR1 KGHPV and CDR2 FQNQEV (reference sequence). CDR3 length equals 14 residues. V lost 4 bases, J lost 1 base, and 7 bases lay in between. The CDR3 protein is CASSRQNSNERLFF. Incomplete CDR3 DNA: TGTGCCAGCAGTCGACAAAATTCCAACGAAAGATTATTT.

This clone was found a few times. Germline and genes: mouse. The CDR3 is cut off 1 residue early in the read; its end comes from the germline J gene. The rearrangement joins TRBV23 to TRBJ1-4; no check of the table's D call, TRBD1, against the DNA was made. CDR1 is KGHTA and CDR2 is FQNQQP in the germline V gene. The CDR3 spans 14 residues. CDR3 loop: CSSSRTGGNERLFF. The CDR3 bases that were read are TGCTCCAGCAGTCGGACAGGGGGCAACGAAAGATTATTT.

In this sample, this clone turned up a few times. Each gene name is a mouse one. The CDR3 loop is CASSHTGRAEQFF. Incomplete CDR3 DNA: TGTGCCAGCAGTCACACAGGGAGAGCTGAGCAGTTC. The J gene is TRBJ2-1, the V gene TRBV26, with D maybe TRBD1 (6 bases). The read halts 1 residue ahead of the CDR3 end, with the missing end drawn from the germline J gene. CDR3 size: 13 residues. Germline V gene sequence: CDR1 KGHPV, CDR2 FQNQEV (reference sequence). V shed 4 bases and J shed 7 bases, with 11 bases lying between them.

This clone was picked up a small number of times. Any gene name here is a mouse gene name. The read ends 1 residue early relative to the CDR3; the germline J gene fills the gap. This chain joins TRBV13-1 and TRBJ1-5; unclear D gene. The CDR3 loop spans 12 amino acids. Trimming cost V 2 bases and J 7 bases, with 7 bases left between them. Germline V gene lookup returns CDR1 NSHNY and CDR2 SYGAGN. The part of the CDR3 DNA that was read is TGTGCCAGCAGTGAGAAAGGTCAGGCTCCGCTT. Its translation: CASSEKGQAPL. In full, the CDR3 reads CASSEKGQAPLF.